The 26 T cell receptor beta chains below were found in one sample sequenced in a study of T cells in localized non-small cell lung cancer. Clones were sequenced by immunoSEQ multiplex PCR, and TCRdb holds only the in-frame ones, with some missing. The profile shows some 10,000 clones, roughly half of them singletons. Material: lymph node tissue, obtained before any cancer treatment. All receptors derive from a woman between 40 and 69 years old with stage II squamous cell lung carcinoma.

There are a few counts of this clone. The rearrangement joins TRBV4-1 to TRBJ2-2, with 15 nucleotides matching TRBD2. The CDR3 spans 17 residues. Germline lookup yields CDR1 MGHRA and CDR2 YSYEKL. V lost 4 bases to trimming and J lost 5 bases; unmatched junction nucleotides: 5. This chain's CDR3 is CASSPLGLAGGTGELFF. CDR3 in DNA: TGCGCCAGCAGCCCTCTGGGACTAGCGGGGGGAACCGGGGAGCTGTTTTTT.

The chain carries TRBV12-5 and TRBJ1-1, with D perhaps matching TRBD1 (6 bases). The CDR3 runs 13 residues. The germline V and J ends were trimmed by 7 bases and 7 bases, with 16 bases remaining between them. Per the germline V gene, CDR1 is LGHNT and CDR2 is FRNRAP. The CDR3 DNA follows: TGTGCTAGTGCCCTGAGGGGGAATAGTGAAGCTTTCTTT. This sequence encodes CASALRGNSEAFF.

J is TRBJ2-2 and V is TRBV18; D is unclear. In germline, CDR1 is KGHSH, CDR2 LQKENI. V gave up 6 bases and J gave up 5 bases, with 16 bases separating them. This CDR3 comprises 15 residues. In nucleotides, the CDR3 is TGTGCCAGCTCGCCATGGAGCAGTGGGACCGGGGAGCTGTTTTTT. It yields the protein CASSPWSSGTGELFF. The variable domain in full, completed from reference TRBV18 and TRBJ2-2, reads NAGVMQNPRHLVRRRGQEARLRCSPMKGHSHVYWYRQLPEEGLKFMVYLQKENIIDESGMPKERFSAEFPKEGPSILRIQQVVRGDSAAYFCASSPWSSGTGELFFGEGSRLTVL.

As for this clone: A junction boundary mismatches the germline segment, possibly from a read error. This chain joins TRBV14 and TRBJ2-1; a possible D gene is TRBD2 (6 bases). Germline V gene data show CDR1 as SGHDN and CDR2 as FVKESK. The CDR3 is 15 amino acids. CDR3 sequence (DNA): TGTGCCAGCAGCGCGGGGCTTGCCTATTTCAATGAGCAATTCTTC. It specifies CASSAGLAYFNEQFF. Variable domain in full (rest from reference TRBV14 and TRBJ2-1): EAGVTQFPSHSVIEKGQTVTLRCDPISGHDNLYWYRRVMGKEIKFLLHFVKESKQDESGMPNNRFLAERTGGTYSTLKVQPAELEDSGVYFCASSAGLAYFNEQFFGPGTRLTVL.

CDR3: CASSLPRPGNTIYF. The CDR3 DNA reads TGTGCCAGTAGTCTACCCAGACCCGGAAACACCATATATTTT. This rearrangement joins TRBV19 to TRBJ1-3; D ambiguous. The V and J ends lost 5 bases and 4 bases respectively, with 12 bases between them. From germline, CDR1 is LNHDA and CDR2 SQIVND (reference sequence). This CDR3 comprises 14 residues.

This rearrangement joins TRBV14 to TRBJ2-1, with a possible D match to TRBD2 (6 bases). CDR3 length: 17 residues. Trimming stripped 3 bases from V and 3 bases from J, with 18 bases between. Germline values: CDR1 SGHDN, CDR2 FVKESK. CDR3 sequence reads: CASSHRPGSPLYNEQFF. CDR3 in DNA: TGTGCCAGCAGCCACCGACCCGGGAGTCCACTCTACAATGAGCAGTTCTTC.

The chain links TRBV14 to TRBJ2-5; TRBD2 might be the D (7 bases). The CDR3 covers 16 residues. V was shortened by 5 bases and J by 2 bases, with 18 bases between the two germline ends. Germline CDR1 SGHDN, CDR2 FVKESK. The DNA of the CDR3 is TGTGCCAGCAGCTCCCTGAGGGGGGGGTTTCAAGAGACCCAGTACTTC. It codes for CASSSLRGGFQETQYF.

The V and J genes are TRBV7-6 and TRBJ1-3; D ambiguous. The CDR3 runs 15 residues. Trimming shortened V by 3 bases and J by 0 bases, and 9 bases separated the two germline ends. Germline assignment: CDR1 SGHVS and CDR2 FNYEAQ. The CDR3 region has the DNA TGTGCCAGCAGCTTTGACGGCAGCTCTGGAAACACCATATATTTT. It yields the protein CASSFDGSSGNTIYF.

The genes are TRBV28 and TRBJ2-7, with D possibly TRBD1 on 6 matching bases. V was clipped by 2 bases and J by 0 bases, with 8 bases between them. Germline V gene lookup returns CDR1 MDHEN and CDR2 SYDVKM. CDR3 length equals 14 residues. CDR3 sequence: CASSLDRSSYEQYF. For the CDR3, the DNA is TGTGCCAGCAGTTTAGACAGGAGCTCCTACGAGCAGTACTTC.

V gene TRBV19 combines with J gene TRBJ1-5; D is perhaps TRBD1 (5 bases). The CDR3 covers 16 residues. Trimming removed 4 bases from V and 1 base from J, with 14 bases in between. Germline values: CDR1 LNHDA, CDR2 SQIVND (reference sequence). CDR3 coding DNA: TGTGCCAGTAGTAGAGTGGAGGGGAGAAGCAATCAGCCCCAGCATTTT. Translating it yields CASSRVEGRSNQPQHF.

The CDR3 loop reads CASRTGGDGNTIYF. The CDR3 DNA reads TGTGCCAGCAGGACAGGGGGTGATGGAAACACCATATATTTT. The chain employs TRBV6-8 and TRBJ1-3; TRBD1 aligns across 9 bases. Germline V CDR1 and CDR2: MNHGY, SAAAGT. J lost 3 bases, V lost 6 bases, and 3 bases had no gene match. The CDR3 is 14 residues long.

The genes are TRBV29-1 and TRBJ1-2, with D unclear. Germline loops: CDR1 SQVTM, CDR2 ANQGSEA. This CDR3 is 14 amino acids long. V lost 5 bases and J 9 bases, leaving 22 bases between the germline ends. CDR3 DNA sequence: TGCAGCGTTAGCCCCGAATACCTGAGTAGTAGCTACACCTTC. This encodes CSVSPEYLSSSYTF.

This chain links TRBV19 with TRBJ2-6; D possibly corresponds to TRBD2 (5 bases). The length of the CDR3 is 16 residues. CDR1 and CDR2 (germline): LNHDA, SQIVND (reference sequence). V lost 7 bases and J 0 bases, leaving 13 bases between the germline ends. The CDR3 sequence is CASNTGGSSGANVLTF. The CDR3 nucleotides read TGTGCCAGTAACACGGGCGGGTCCTCTGGGGCCAACGTCCTGACTTTC.

The chain joins TRBV29-1 to TRBJ1-2; TRBD1 aligns across 7 bases. The CDR3 is 13 residues long. Germline CDR1 is SQVTM and CDR2 is ANQGSEA. J gave up 7 bases and V 4 bases, and 9 bases lay outside the gene matches. In DNA form, the CDR3 reads TGCAGCGTTGTCCTTATGACAGGGACTGGCTACACCTTC. Translated, it gives CSVVLMTGTGYTF. Combining the CDR3 with reference TRBV29-1 and TRBJ1-2 gives the whole variable domain SAVISQKPSRDICQRGTSLTIQCQVDSQVTMMFWYRQQPGQSLTLIATANQGSEATYESGFVIDKFPISRPNLTFSTLTVSNMSPEDSSIYLCSVVLMTGTGYTFGSGTRLTVV.

This chain joins TRBV29-1 and TRBJ2-3, with TRBD2 matching 7 bases. Per germline, CDR1 SQVTM and CDR2 ANQGSEA. The CDR3 runs 14 residues. Trimming took 4 bases from V and 3 from J; bases not matched to a gene: 7. The CDR3 DNA follows: TGCAGCGTTGCCGGCGGGAGAACGACAGATACGCAGTATTTT. It encodes CSVAGGRTTDTQYF.

The CDR3 loop is CASSLRGTSLYQETQYF. The CDR3 DNA sequence: TGTGCCAGCAGTTTACGAGGGACTAGCCTTTACCAAGAGACCCAGTACTTC. This sequence joins TRBV27 and TRBJ2-5, with 9 nucleotides matching TRBD2. The CDR3 is 17 amino acids. V was clipped by 2 bases and J by 0 bases; unmatched bases: 7. The V gene's germline CDR1 is MNHEY and CDR2 SMNVEV (reference sequence).

The chain joins TRBV18 to TRBJ2-4, with D hard to call. CDR3 size: 14 residues. Between the trimmed V and J ends, which lost 3 bases and 1 base, there was a span of 7 bases. The germline gives CDR1 KGHSH, CDR2 LQKENI. This CDR3 is CASSPLSAKNIQYF. Here the CDR3 DNA reads TGTGCCAGCTCACCGCTGTCCGCCAAAAACATTCAGTACTTC.

The gene calls are TRBV19 and TRBJ1-5; a weak D match, TRBD1 (5 bases). This CDR3 is built from 12 residues. Germline loops: CDR1 LNHDA, CDR2 SQIVND (reference sequence). V gave up 7 bases and J gave up 6 bases, with 10 bases separating them. The CDR3 coding sequence is TGTGCCAGTACTACGGGGGGTCAGCCCCAGCATTTT. Its translation is CASTTGGQPQHF.

This rearrangement joins TRBV5-1 to TRBJ1-2, with 7 bases aligning to TRBD1. Germline lookup yields CDR1 SGHRS and CDR2 YFSETQ. Trimming cost V 4 bases and J 4 bases; bases outside gene matches: 13. The CDR3 has 16 amino acids. CDR3 sequence (DNA): TGCGCCAGCAGCCTAACGGACAGGCCGGGCTCCTATGGCTACACCTTC. Translation: CASSLTDRPGSYGYTF.

The CDR3 coding sequence is TGTGCCAGCTCACCCTACGGGGGCGCGGTAGACACTGAAGCTTTCTTT. It encodes CASSPYGGAVDTEAFF. The chain couples TRBV18 to TRBJ1-1, with D possibly being TRBD1 (6 bases). V shed 3 bases and J shed 3 bases, with 17 bases lying between them. This CDR3 contains 16 residues. The germline CDR1 and CDR2 sequences are KGHSH and LQKENI. Filled out from reference TRBV18 and TRBJ1-1, the complete variable domain reads NAGVMQNPRHLVRRRGQEARLRCSPMKGHSHVYWYRQLPEEGLKFMVYLQKENIIDESGMPKERFSAEFPKEGPSILRIQQVVRGDSAAYFCASSPYGGAVDTEAFFGQGTRLTVV.

CDR3 sequence (DNA): TGTGCCAGCAGTTCTGGACCCTTTGGGGCTTTCTTT. Its protein product is CASSSGPFGAFF. The chain has TRBV28 and TRBJ1-1; D is uncertain. This CDR3 comprises 12 residues. In germline, CDR1 is MDHEN, CDR2 SYDVKM. The ends were cut back, 4 bases at V and 11 bases at J, with 14 bases in the middle.

The gene calls are TRBV5-1 and TRBJ1-1; no clear D. Germline V gene lookup returns CDR1 SGHRS and CDR2 YFSETQ. This CDR3 has 14 amino acids. V gave up 5 bases and J gave up 2 bases, with 13 bases separating them. Here the CDR3 reads CASRETTSNTEAFF. As DNA, the CDR3 is TGCGCCAGCAGAGAGACGACCTCAAACACTGAAGCTTTCTTT.

The rearrangement joins TRBV15 to TRBJ2-7, with 12 bases aligning to TRBD2. There are 16 residues in the CDR3. Germline CDR1 reads LNHNV; CDR2 reads YYDKDF (reference sequence). Trimming took 5 bases from V and 0 from J; bases not matched to a gene: 5. This CDR3 is CATSSTSGGSSYEQYF. The DNA of the CDR3 is TGTGCCACCAGCTCAACTAGCGGGGGGAGCTCCTACGAGCAGTACTTC.

The rearrangement links TRBV11-3 to TRBJ2-6, with 9 nucleotides matching TRBD1. The J segment lost 2 bases and the V segment lost 5 bases, leaving 16 bases of the junction unmatched. The germline CDR1 and CDR2 sequences are SGHNT and YENEEA. The CDR3 extends over 20 amino acids. The CDR3 loop reads CASSQAGTGTSGAGANVLTF. The CDR3 nucleotides read TGTGCCAGCAGCCAAGCCGGGACAGGGACCTCAGGGGCTGGGGCCAACGTCCTGACTTTC.

This chain joins TRBV11-3 and TRBJ1-5; perhaps TRBD1 as D (6 bases). Trimming took off 5 bases at V and 2 bases at J, with 10 bases between the two ends. The CDR3 extends over 14 amino acids. CDR1 and CDR2 (germline): SGHNT, YENEEA. The CDR3 bases are TGTGCCAGCAGCCCCTCAGGGGGCAATCAGCCCCAGCATTTT. Translated: CASSPSGGNQPQHF.

The CDR3: CASSPQGGGSYEQYF. CDR3 in DNA: TGTGCCAGCAGCCCCCAAGGCGGGGGATCCTACGAGCAGTACTTC. This chain uses TRBV11-3 with TRBJ2-7, with 7 bases fitting TRBD2. With V trimmed by 5 bases and J by 1 base, 8 bases remained unmatched. The CDR3 has 15 amino acids. CDR1 and CDR2 (germline): SGHNT, YENEEA.